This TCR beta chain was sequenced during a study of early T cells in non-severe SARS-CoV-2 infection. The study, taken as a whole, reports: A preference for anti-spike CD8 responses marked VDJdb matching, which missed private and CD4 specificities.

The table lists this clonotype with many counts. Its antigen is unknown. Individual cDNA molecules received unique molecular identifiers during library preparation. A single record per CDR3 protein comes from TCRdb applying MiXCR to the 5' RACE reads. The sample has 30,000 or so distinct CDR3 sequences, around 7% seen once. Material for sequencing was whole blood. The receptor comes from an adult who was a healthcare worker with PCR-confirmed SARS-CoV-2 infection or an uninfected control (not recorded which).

This chain's CDR3 is CSLIRFANEQFF. CDR3 DNA sequence: TGCAGCCTCATCCGGTTCGCCAATGAGCAGTTCTTC. This chain links TRBV29-1 with TRBJ2-1; no definite D call. V was clipped by 8 bases and J by 6 bases, with 14 bases between them. This CDR3 has 12 residues. Looked up from germline, CDR1 is SQVTM and CDR2 is ANQGSEA.